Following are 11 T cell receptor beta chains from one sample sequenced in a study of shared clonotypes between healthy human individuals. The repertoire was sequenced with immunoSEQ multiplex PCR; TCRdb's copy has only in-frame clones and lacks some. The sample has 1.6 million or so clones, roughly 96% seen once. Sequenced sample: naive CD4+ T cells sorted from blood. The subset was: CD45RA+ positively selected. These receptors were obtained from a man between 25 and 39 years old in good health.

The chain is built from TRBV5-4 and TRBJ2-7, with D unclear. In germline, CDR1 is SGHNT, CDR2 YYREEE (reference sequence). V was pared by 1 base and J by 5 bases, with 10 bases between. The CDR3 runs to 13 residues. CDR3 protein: CASSLFFFHEQYF. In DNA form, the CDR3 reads TGTGCCAGCAGCTTGTTTTTTTTCCACGAGCAGTACTTC.

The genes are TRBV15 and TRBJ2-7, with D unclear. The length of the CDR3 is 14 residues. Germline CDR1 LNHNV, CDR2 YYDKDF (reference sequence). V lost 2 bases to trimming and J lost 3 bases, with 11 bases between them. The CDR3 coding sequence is TGTGCCACCAGCAGACCAAAAGCTCGCTACGAGCAGTACTTC. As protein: CATSRPKARYEQYF.

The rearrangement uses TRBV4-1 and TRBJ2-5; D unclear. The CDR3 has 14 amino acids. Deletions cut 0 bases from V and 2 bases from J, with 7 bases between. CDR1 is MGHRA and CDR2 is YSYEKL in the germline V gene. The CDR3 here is CASSQEGRQETQYF. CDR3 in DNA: TGCGCCAGCAGCCAAGAAGGCAGACAAGAGACCCAGTACTTC.

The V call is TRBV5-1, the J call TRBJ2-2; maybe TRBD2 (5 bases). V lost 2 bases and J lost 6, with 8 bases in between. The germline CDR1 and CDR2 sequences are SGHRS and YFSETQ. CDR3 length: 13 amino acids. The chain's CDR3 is CASSFASPGELFF. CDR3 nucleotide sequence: TGCGCCAGCAGCTTTGCTAGCCCCGGGGAGCTGTTTTTT.

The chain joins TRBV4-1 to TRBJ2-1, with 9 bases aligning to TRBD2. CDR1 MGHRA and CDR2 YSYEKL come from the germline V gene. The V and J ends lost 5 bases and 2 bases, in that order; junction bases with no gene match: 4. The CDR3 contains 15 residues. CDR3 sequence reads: CASSVGLATYNEQFF. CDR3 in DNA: TGCGCCAGCAGCGTGGGACTAGCCACCTACAATGAGCAGTTCTTC.

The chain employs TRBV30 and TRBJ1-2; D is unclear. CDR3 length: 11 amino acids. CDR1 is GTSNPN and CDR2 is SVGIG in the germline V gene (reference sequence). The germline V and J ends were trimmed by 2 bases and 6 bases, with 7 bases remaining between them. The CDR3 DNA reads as TGTGCCTGGAGTCCACTCAATGGCTACACCTTC. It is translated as CAWSPLNGYTF.

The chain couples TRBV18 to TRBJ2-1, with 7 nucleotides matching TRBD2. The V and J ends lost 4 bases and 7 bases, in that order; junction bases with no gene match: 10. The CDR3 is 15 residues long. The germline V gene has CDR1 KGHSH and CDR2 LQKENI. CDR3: CASSLTSATGNEQFF. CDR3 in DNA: TGTGCCAGCTCACTCACTAGCGCTACCGGGAATGAGCAGTTCTTC. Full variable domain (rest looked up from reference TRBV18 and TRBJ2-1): NAGVMQNPRHLVRRRGQEARLRCSPMKGHSHVYWYRQLPEEGLKFMVYLQKENIIDESGMPKERFSAEFPKEGPSILRIQQVVRGDSAAYFCASSLTSATGNEQFFGPGTRLTVL.

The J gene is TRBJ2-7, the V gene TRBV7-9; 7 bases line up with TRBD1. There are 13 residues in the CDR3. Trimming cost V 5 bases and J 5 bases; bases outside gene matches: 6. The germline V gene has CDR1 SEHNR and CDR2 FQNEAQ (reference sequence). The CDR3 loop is CASSRQGQNEQYF. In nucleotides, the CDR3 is TGTGCCAGCAGCAGACAGGGCCAGAACGAGCAGTACTTC.

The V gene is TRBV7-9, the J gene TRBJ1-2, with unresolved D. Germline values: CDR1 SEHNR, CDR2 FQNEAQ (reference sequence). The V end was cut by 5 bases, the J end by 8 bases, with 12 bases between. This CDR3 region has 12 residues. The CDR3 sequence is CASSPPSRGYTF. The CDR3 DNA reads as TGTGCCAGCAGCCCTCCTAGCCGGGGCTACACCTTC.

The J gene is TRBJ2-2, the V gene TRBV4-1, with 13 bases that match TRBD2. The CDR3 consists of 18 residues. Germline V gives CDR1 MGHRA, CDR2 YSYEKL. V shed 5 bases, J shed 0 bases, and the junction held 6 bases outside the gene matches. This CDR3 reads CASSRGTSGVANTGELFF. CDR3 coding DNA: TGCGCCAGCAGCAGGGGGACTAGCGGGGTTGCGAACACCGGGGAGCTGTTTTTT.

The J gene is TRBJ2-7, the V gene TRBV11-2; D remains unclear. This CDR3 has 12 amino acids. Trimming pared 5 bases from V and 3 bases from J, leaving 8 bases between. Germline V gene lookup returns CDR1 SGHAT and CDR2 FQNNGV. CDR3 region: CASSLQNYEQYF. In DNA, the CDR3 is TGTGCCAGCAGCCTCCAAAACTACGAGCAGTACTTC.